Following are 4 T cell receptor beta chains from one sample sequenced in a study of shared clonotypes between healthy human individuals. Only in-frame clones appear in the TCRdb table, and some are missing; sequencing was by immunoSEQ multiplex PCR. This repertoire shows 660,000 or so clones, roughly 95% found once; its top ten account for more than 0.085%. CD45RO-negative cells were positively selected for CCR7, leaving out terminally differentiated effector memory CD45RA+ cells. Source material: naive CD8+ T cells sorted from blood. All receptors come from a woman aged 25 to 39 in good health.

The chain joins TRBV10-2 to TRBJ2-7; TRBD2 matches 7 bases. The CDR3 is 14 residues long. CDR1 WSHSY and CDR2 SAAADI come from the germline V gene. The V and J ends lost 1 base and 2 bases, in that order; junction bases with no gene match: 2. The CDR3: CASSELGGTYEQYF. The CDR3 DNA reads as TGCGCCAGCAGTGAGTTGGGAGGGACCTACGAGCAGTACTTC.

The genes are TRBV10-2 and TRBJ2-7, with D uncertain. CDR1 and CDR2 (germline): WSHSY, SAAADI. V gave up 7 bases and J gave up 3 bases, with 13 bases separating them. The CDR3 totals 13 residues. CDR3 nucleotide sequence: TGCGCCAGCACGAGCCAACCGGACTACGAGCAGTACTTC. Translating gives CASTSQPDYEQYF.

V is TRBV7-9 and J is TRBJ2-7; D unclear. The V end was cut by 5 bases, the J end by 4 bases, with 12 bases between. CDR3 size: 13 residues. Per the germline V gene, CDR1 is SEHNR and CDR2 is FQNEAQ (reference sequence). CDR3 loop: CASSTPELYEQYF. The CDR3 nucleotides read TGTGCCAGCAGCACCCCAGAGCTTTACGAGCAGTACTTC.

The chain couples TRBV2 to TRBJ2-7; D remains ambiguous. This CDR3 region has 13 residues. The germline V gene encodes CDR1 SNHLY and CDR2 FYNNEI. V gave up 3 bases and J gave up 2 bases, with 8 bases separating them. The DNA of the CDR3 is TGTGCCAGCAGTGATTTGTTAACCTACGAGCAGTACTTC. Its translation: CASSDLLTYEQYF.